The 19 T cell receptor beta chains below come from one sample, sequenced in a study of neurological immune-mediated disorders. TCRdb reprocessed the 5' RACE reads via MiXCR and lists one record per CDR3 protein. This repertoire shows about 62,000 distinct CDR3 sequences, 3.7% found once; its top ten account for around 2.1%. The source material was PBMCs. The receptors shown here come from a woman aged 45-65 years with multiple sclerosis.

This clonotype has at least ten counts. The chain combines TRBV29-1 with TRBJ2-6; D possibly uses TRBD1 or TRBD2 (6 bases each). V gave up 6 bases and J gave up 9 bases, with 24 bases separating them. Germline lookup yields CDR1 SQVTM and CDR2 ANQGSEA. The CDR3 spans 16 residues. The CDR3 loop is CSVPGDIRGKGNVLTF. CDR3 DNA: TGCAGCGTCCCGGGGGATATTAGGGGGAAGGGCAACGTCCTGACTTTC.

This clonotype showed up many times. The chain joins TRBV6-2 or TRBV6-3 to TRBJ2-1; D gene unclear. Germline assignment: CDR1 MNHEY and CDR2 SVGEGT. The CDR3 runs 11 residues. Trimming took off 7 bases at V and 4 bases at J, with 5 bases between the two ends. The CDR3 loop reads CASIKYNEQFF. The CDR3, as DNA: TGTGCCAGCATTAAGTACAATGAGCAGTTCTTC.

This clonotype was detected many times. The chain is built from TRBV11-3 and TRBJ2-1; TRBD2 agrees at 14 bases. The length of the CDR3 is 21 residues. Germline V lookup: CDR1 SGHNT, CDR2 YENEEA. J lost 0 bases, V lost 5 bases, and 15 bases had no gene match. The chain's CDR3 is CASSILGTSGRYGGSYNEQFF. The DNA for the CDR3 is TGTGCCAGCAGCATTCTCGGGACTAGCGGGAGATATGGGGGCTCCTACAATGAGCAGTTCTTC.

The sample holds many counts of this clonotype. This sequence joins TRBV5-1 and TRBJ2-7; the D gene is possibly TRBD1 (6 bases). In germline, CDR1 is SGHRS, CDR2 YFSETQ. The CDR3 has 12 amino acids. Trimming took 1 base from V and 5 from J, leaving 7 bases between them. As DNA, the CDR3 is TGCGCCAGCAGCTTGAGACAGGACGAGCAGTACTTC. Its protein is CASSLRQDEQYF.

The sample holds many counts of this clonotype. The rearrangement uses TRBV20-1 and TRBJ2-1; TRBD2 might be the D (6 bases). Per the germline V gene, CDR1 is DFQATT and CDR2 is SNEGSKA (reference sequence). V gave up 3 bases and J gave up 3 bases, with 15 bases separating them. The CDR3 covers 15 residues. CDR3 coding DNA: TGCAGTGCTAGGGAACTAGGGACTGGCTACAATGAGCAGTTCTTC. Translating gives CSARELGTGYNEQFF.

This clonotype was detected many times. The V call is TRBV6-6, the J call TRBJ1-1, with a weak D call TRBD1 (5 bases). CDR1 and CDR2 from the germline V gene are MNHNY and SVGAGI (reference sequence). This CDR3 has 15 residues. V lost 2 bases and J lost 5, with 15 bases in between. The DNA for the CDR3 is TGTGCCAGCAGTTACACTCGGACCCGGGGGACTGAAGCTTTCTTT. Translated: CASSYTRTRGTEAFF.

This clonotype showed up many times. V is TRBV20-1 and J is TRBJ1-2, with TRBD1 identical over 9 bases. Germline values: CDR1 DFQATT, CDR2 SNEGSKA (reference sequence). Unmatched junction bases numbered 10, after V lost 0 bases and J lost 8 bases. This CDR3 is 15 amino acids long. CDR3 sequence reads: CSAREGKQGARGYTF. CDR3 nucleotide sequence: TGCAGTGCTAGAGAAGGGAAACAGGGGGCGCGCGGCTACACCTTC.

This clonotype has a count of ten or more. The gene calls are TRBV29-1 and TRBJ1-1; D not certain. CDR3 size: 12 residues. The V gene's germline CDR1 is SQVTM and CDR2 ANQGSEA. The V and J ends lost 0 bases and 4 bases respectively, with 6 bases between them. This CDR3 reads CSVEDRGTEAFF. The DNA of the CDR3 is TGCAGCGTTGAAGATCGGGGCACTGAAGCTTTCTTT. The full variable domain, with the rest looked up from reference TRBV29-1 and TRBJ1-1, is SAVISQKPSRDICQRGTSLTIQCQVDSQVTMMFWYRQQPGQSLTLIATANQGSEATYESGFVIDKFPISRPNLTFSTLTVSNMSPEDSSIYLCSVEDRGTEAFFGQGTRLTVV.

This clonotype has a count of ten or more. The rearrangement links TRBV7-8 to TRBJ2-5; 14 bases agree with TRBD2. The CDR3 extends over 18 amino acids. Germline-derived CDR1 and CDR2 are SGHVS and FQNEAQ. V trimming: 6 bases; J trimming: 5 bases; junction bases outside the gene matches: 14. The CDR3 sequence is CASRYARLAGGGRETQYF. CDR3 DNA sequence: TGTGCCAGCAGATACGCGCGACTAGCGGGAGGGGGACGGGAGACCCAGTACTTC.

This clonotype was seen repeatedly, ten times or more. The chain uses TRBV20-1 and TRBJ1-2, with 9 bases fitting TRBD1. Germline V gene data show CDR1 as DFQATT and CDR2 as SNEGSKA (reference sequence). V lost 5 bases and J lost 6; bases outside the gene matches: 7. The CDR3 is made up of 13 amino acids. CDR3 nucleotides: TGCAGTGCTGGAACAGGGGGCACGAATGGCTACACCTTC. This encodes CSAGTGGTNGYTF.

Ten or more counts support this clonotype. The junction departs from the called germline gene at one end, perhaps through a read error. The chain joins TRBV9 to TRBJ1-6; 7 bases are shared with TRBD1. CDR1 and CDR2 (germline): SGDLS, YYNGEE. The CDR3 totals 16 residues. The CDR3 loop reads CASSVDDREGNSPLNF. DNA for the CDR3: TGTGCCAGCAGCGTCGACGACAGGGAGGGTAATTCACCCCTCAACTTT.

At least ten counts were recorded for this clonotype. The rearrangement links TRBV9 to TRBJ1-3; D perhaps matches TRBD1 (5 bases). The CDR3 extends over 15 amino acids. Germline values: CDR1 SGDLS, CDR2 YYNGEE. Trimming left V 2 bases short and J 0 bases short, with 9 bases between. CDR3 nucleotides: TGTGCCAGCAGCGTTTTAGGGGCCTCTGGAAACACCATATATTTT. Amino acids: CASSVLGASGNTIYF.

This clonotype was counted at least ten times. The V gene is TRBV10-3, the J gene TRBJ2-6, with D maybe TRBD1 (5 bases). Trimming took 8 bases from V and 1 from J, leaving 9 bases between them. This CDR3 region has 14 residues. CDR1 is ENHRY and CDR2 is SYGVKD in the germline V gene. The CDR3 DNA reads as TGTGCCATCCGGCAGGGTTCTGGGGCCAACGTCCTGACTTTC. Protein sequence: CAIRQGSGANVLTF.

This clonotype was detected many times. CDR3 DNA: TGTGCCACCAGTGAGGGACTAGCGGCCCAAGAGACCCAGTACTTC. It encodes CATSEGLAAQETQYF. The chain joins TRBV24-1 to TRBJ2-5, with TRBD2 matching 11 bases. The V gene's germline CDR1 is KGHDR and CDR2 SFDVKD. The CDR3 spans 15 residues. After removal of 4 bases from V and 1 base from J, the junction contained 1 base not matched to a gene.

This clonotype appeared many times. The chain links TRBV5-1 to TRBJ1-4; 7 bases line up with TRBD1. This CDR3 comprises 15 residues. Germline assignment: CDR1 SGHRS and CDR2 YFSETQ. V shed 0 bases, J shed 8 bases, and the junction held 7 bases outside the gene matches. DNA for the CDR3: TGCGCCAGCAGCTTGGAAGGGGGCTTTAAGGAAAAACTGTTTTTT. Translated: CASSLEGGFKEKLFF.

This chain connects TRBV20-1 to TRBJ1-6; 8 bases are shared with TRBD1. After removal of 6 bases from V and 6 bases from J, the junction contained 7 bases not matched to a gene. Germline V gene lookup returns CDR1 DFQATT and CDR2 SNEGSKA (reference sequence). There are 14 residues in the CDR3. The CDR3 coding sequence is TGCAGTGCCACGACAGGGGATGGTAATTCACCCCTCCACTTT. Its protein is CSATTGDGNSPLHF.

This clonotype was recorded at least ten times. The rearrangement joins TRBV7-8 to TRBJ1-5; 9 positions match TRBD1. Germline loops: CDR1 SGHVS, CDR2 FQNEAQ. CDR3 length equals 14 residues. J gave up 6 bases and V 6 bases, and 6 bases lay outside the gene matches. Here the CDR3 reads CASSNRGRVQPQHF. CDR3 DNA: TGTGCCAGCAGTAACAGGGGGCGAGTTCAGCCCCAGCATTTT.

This clonotype came up many times. The V gene is TRBV9, the J gene TRBJ1-1, with D hard to call. The CDR3 is 13 residues long. The germline CDR1 and CDR2 sequences are SGDLS and YYNGEE. V gave up 0 bases and J gave up 8 bases, with 11 bases separating them. CDR3 DNA sequence: TGTGCCAGCAGCGTAGATGGCGGCAACGAAGCTTTCTTT. This encodes CASSVDGGNEAFF.

In this sample, this clonotype turned up many times. This CDR3 fails to terminate in the conserved phenylalanine or tryptophan, so it likely reflects a read error. The DNA is left out, because the CDR3 cannot be placed on it with certainty; the CDR3 is given as TCRdb lists it. V and J are TRBV6-6 and TRBJ2-7. Looked up from germline, CDR1 is MNHNY and CDR2 is SVGAGI (reference sequence). With termini counted, the CDR3 has 9 amino acids. The CDR3 sequence: CASSLRDPG.